The 11 T cell receptor beta chains listed next were all sequenced from one sample in a study of neoadjuvant anti-PD-1 for oral cavity cancer. Using immunoSEQ multiplex PCR, the repertoire was profiled, and TCRdb retains in-frame clones only, with some absent. The repertoire holds tens of thousands of clones, with about three quarters as singletons. Time point described: after neoadjuvant nivolumab, at surgical resection. The source was PBMCs, collected after nivolumab (anti-PD-1) treatment. The receptors originated from a person between 40 and 85 years old with oral cavity squamous cell carcinoma.

The chain carries TRBV5-1 and TRBJ1-1; 7 bases fit TRBD1. From germline, CDR1 is SGHRS and CDR2 YFSETQ. The CDR3 is made up of 15 amino acids. V trimming: 0 bases; J trimming: 1 base; junction bases outside the gene matches: 3. The CDR3 DNA sequence: TGCGCCAGCAGCTTGGCTGGGACAGCGAACACTGAAGCTTTCTTT. Translated: CASSLAGTANTEAFF.

V is TRBV19 and J is TRBJ1-5; 9 bases align to TRBD1. CDR1 and CDR2 (germline): LNHDA, SQIVND (reference sequence). V trimming: 3 bases; J trimming: 4 bases; junction bases outside the gene matches: 1. The CDR3 runs to 14 residues. For the CDR3, the DNA is TGTGCCAGTAGTATCGACAGGGGGAATCAGCCCCAGCATTTT. Its translation is CASSIDRGNQPQHF.

The V and J genes are TRBV19 and TRBJ2-7; no reliable D call. From germline, CDR1 is LNHDA and CDR2 SQIVND (reference sequence). This CDR3 region has 14 residues. Trimming shortened V by 6 bases and J by 5 bases, and 17 bases separated the two germline ends. The chain's CDR3 is CASRAEDGKDEQYF. The CDR3 coding sequence is TGTGCCAGTAGGGCAGAGGATGGGAAGGACGAGCAGTACTTC.

The chain is built from TRBV5-1 and TRBJ1-5; D possibly corresponds to TRBD1 (5 bases). Trimming left V 0 bases short and J 1 base short, with 8 bases between. Germline V gene sequence: CDR1 SGHRS, CDR2 YFSETQ. This CDR3 has 15 amino acids. Here the CDR3 reads CASSLGDVSNQPQHF. For the CDR3, the DNA is TGCGCCAGCAGCTTGGGGGACGTCAGCAATCAGCCCCAGCATTTT.

The rearrangement joins TRBV11-3 to TRBJ1-2; a weak D match, TRBD1 (5 bases). Germline CDR1 reads SGHNT; CDR2 reads YENEEA. Trimming took 3 bases from V and 8 from J, leaving 13 bases between them. This CDR3 has 13 residues. CDR3 bases: TGTGCCAGCAGCTTGTCCAGGGAAGACGGCTACACCTTC. Amino acid sequence: CASSLSREDGYTF.

The chain couples TRBV5-8 to TRBJ2-5; TRBD2 might be the D (5 bases). There are 15 residues in the CDR3. With 0 bases removed from V and 3 bases from J, the gap between germline ends came to 12 bases. Germline loops: CDR1 SGHTS, CDR2 YDEGEE. The CDR3 DNA reads as TGTGCCAGCAGCTTGGGGCGACGGGAAAAAGAGACCCAGTACTTC. Its translation is CASSLGRREKETQYF.

This sequence joins TRBV4-2 and TRBJ2-5; a possible D gene is TRBD1 (6 bases). V was pared by 0 bases and J by 1 base, with 9 bases between. The CDR3 totals 15 residues. Germline CDR1 is LGHNA and CDR2 is YNFKEQ. CDR3 nucleotides: TGTGCCAGCAGCCAAGACAGGGGCCTCCAAGAGACCCAGTACTTC. Translation: CASSQDRGLQETQYF.

This chain links TRBV28 with TRBJ1-2, with D unclear. Trimming took off 1 base at V and 5 bases at J, with 8 bases between the two ends. Germline values: CDR1 MDHEN, CDR2 SYDVKM. The CDR3 contains 13 residues. CDR3 protein: CASSLSTTYGYTF. The CDR3 bases are TGTGCCAGCAGTTTATCGACTACTTATGGCTACACCTTC.

This chain's CDR3 is CASSIQGRGAGELFF. The DNA for the CDR3 is TGTGCCAGCAGTATACAGGGGAGGGGCGCCGGGGAGCTGTTTTTT. This chain connects TRBV2 to TRBJ2-2; either TRBD1 or TRBD2 may supply D (7 bases each). The CDR3 length is 15 residues. Germline loops: CDR1 SNHLY, CDR2 FYNNEI. The V gene lost 5 bases and the J gene lost 6 bases, with 16 bases spanning the gap. Full variable domain (rest looked up from reference TRBV2 and TRBJ2-2): EPEVTQTPSHQVTQMGQEVILRCVPISNHLYFYWYRQILGQKVEFLVSFYNNEISEKSEIFDDQFSVERPDGSNFTLKIRSTKLEDSAMYFCASSIQGRGAGELFFGEGSRLTVL.

The CDR3 sequence: CASSFVAGGRDNEQFF. The CDR3 region has the DNA TGTGCCAGCAGCTTTGTCGCAGGGGGCAGGGACAATGAGCAGTTCTTC. V is TRBV5-8 and J is TRBJ2-1, with 8 bases aligning to TRBD1. The CDR3 sequence is 16 residues long. The ends lost 2 bases at V and 5 bases at J; junction bases unmatched: 9. Germline lookup yields CDR1 SGHTS and CDR2 YDEGEE.

The chain has TRBV29-1 and TRBJ2-1; either TRBD1 or TRBD2 may fit D (5 bases each). The V gene lost 5 bases and the J gene lost 0 bases, with 8 bases spanning the gap. The CDR3 contains 13 residues. Germline V gene lookup returns CDR1 SQVTM and CDR2 ANQGSEA. The CDR3 sequence: CSVRGLSYNEQFF. The DNA for the CDR3 is TGCAGCGTTCGGGGCCTCTCCTACAATGAGCAGTTCTTC.